These 20 T cell receptor beta chains came from one sample sequenced in a study of blood T cell repertoires in COVID-19 (TCRdb year 2020). Receptor amplification or capture employed the immunoSEQ multiplex PCR assay. This is the immuneACCESS table as TCRdb keeps it, with only in-frame sequences that have V and J called. A part of the clones is gone; compared with another copy, unresolved V genes explain less than half, and the rest is unexplained. In all, the sample holds 250,000 to 300,000 clones, and 86% of those were seen once. The ten largest account for roughly 14% of the sample. The sequencing input was peripheral blood. The receptors shown here come from a woman aged 70-85 years with COVID-19, enrolled during active disease.

The rearrangement links TRBV2 to TRBJ2-5; 10 nucleotides align to TRBD2. The CDR3 covers 15 residues. After removal of 10 bases from V and 5 bases from J, the junction contained 13 bases not matched to a gene. CDR1 and CDR2 from the germline V gene are SNHLY and FYNNEI. The CDR3 region is CATQGKRGGLETQYF. For the CDR3, the DNA is TGTGCCACACAGGGAAAGCGGGGGGGACTGGAGACCCAGTACTTC.

The gene calls are TRBV3-1 (or the pseudogene TRBV3-2) and TRBJ2-3; 10 bases fit TRBD2. With V trimmed by 4 bases and J by 2 bases, 6 bases remained unmatched. CDR1 and CDR2 from the germline V gene are LGHDT and YNNKEL (reference sequence). The CDR3 sequence is 16 residues long. As DNA, the CDR3 is TGTGCCAGCAGCCCACGGACTAGCGGACTCACAGATACGCAGTATTTT. Protein product: CASSPRTSGLTDTQYF.

This chain links TRBV27 with TRBJ1-2, with 11 bases identical to TRBD1. This CDR3 is 17 amino acids long. Germline V gene sequence: CDR1 MNHEY, CDR2 SMNVEV (reference sequence). The V segment lost 2 bases and the J segment 4 bases; nucleotides outside the gene matches: 9. CDR3 DNA: TGTGCCAGCAGTTTAATTTCCCCGGGACAGGGGGTCTATGGCTACACCTTC. This codes for CASSLISPGQGVYGYTF.

This clone was observed a handful of times. This chain links TRBV19 with TRBJ1-2; tentatively, D is TRBD1 (6 bases). CDR1 is LNHDA and CDR2 is SQIVND in the germline V gene (reference sequence). Trimming took 1 base from V and 6 from J, leaving 15 bases between them. The CDR3 runs to 15 residues. The CDR3 DNA is TGTGCCAGTAGTATAGTCCACAGGGCCCATGATGGCTACACCTTC. This sequence encodes CASSIVHRAHDGYTF.

The V and J genes are TRBV28 and TRBJ2-1; TRBD1 matches 7 bases. The CDR3 loop spans 15 amino acids. In germline, CDR1 is MDHEN, CDR2 SYDVKM. The ends lost 3 bases at V and 1 base at J; junction bases unmatched: 3. As DNA, the CDR3 is TGTGCCAGCAGTTTTGTCAGGGGGTCCTACAATGAGCAGTTCTTC. Its protein product is CASSFVRGSYNEQFF.

This chain connects TRBV4-1 to TRBJ1-1; a possible D gene is TRBD1 (5 bases). Germline-derived CDR1 and CDR2 are MGHRA and YSYEKL. The V end was cut by 0 bases, the J end by 1 base, with 15 bases between. This CDR3 has 17 residues. In DNA, the CDR3 is TGCGCCAGCAGCCAAGATCTACTGTGGGGGGGGAACACTGAAGCTTTCTTT. Amino acids: CASSQDLLWGGNTEAFF.

The rearrangement joins TRBV11-3 to TRBJ2-5, with 11 bases identical to TRBD2. With 5 bases clipped from V and 3 bases from J, the junction kept 2 bases outside the gene matches. From germline, CDR1 is SGHNT and CDR2 YENEEA. The CDR3 consists of 14 residues. The CDR3 reads CASSQGLAEETQYF. The CDR3 DNA reads TGTGCCAGCAGCCAGGGACTAGCGGAAGAGACCCAGTACTTC. The full variable domain, with the rest looked up from reference TRBV11-3 and TRBJ2-5, is EAGVVQSPRYKIIEKKQPVAFWCNPISGHNTLYWYLQNLGQGPELLIRYENEEAVDDSQLPKDRFSAERLKGVDSTLKIQPAELGDSAVYLCASSQGLAEETQYFGPGTRLLVL.

This rearrangement joins TRBV2 to TRBJ2-1; D might be TRBD1 (6 bases). The CDR3 extends over 15 amino acids. Trimming removed 6 bases from V and 3 bases from J, with 15 bases in between. Germline CDR1 is SNHLY and CDR2 is FYNNEI. DNA of the CDR3: TGTGCCAGCAGGCCCCAGGGGTTGGTCTACAATGAGCAGTTCTTC. It is translated as CASRPQGLVYNEQFF.

V and J are TRBV29-1 and TRBJ2-7; a possible D gene is TRBD1 (7 bases). From germline, CDR1 is SQVTM and CDR2 ANQGSEA. The CDR3 has 13 residues. V lost 4 bases, J lost 3 bases, and 13 bases lay in between. The CDR3 is CSVGAGGNYEQYF. The CDR3 bases are TGCAGCGTTGGGGCAGGGGGGAACTACGAGCAGTACTTC.

The table lists this clone with a count of one. This chain uses TRBV11-1 with TRBJ1-1; D might be TRBD1 (5 bases). Per the germline V gene, CDR1 is SGHAT and CDR2 is FQDESV (reference sequence). V gave up 2 bases and J gave up 3 bases, with 7 bases separating them. CDR3 length: 13 amino acids. DNA of the CDR3: TGTGCCAGCAGCTTAAGACAGTACACTGAAGCTTTCTTT. It translates to CASSLRQYTEAFF.

The CDR3 loop is CASGLVAGNTIYF. Here the CDR3 DNA reads TGTGCTAGTGGTTTGGTAGCCGGAAACACCATATATTTT. V gene TRBV12-5 combines with J gene TRBJ1-3; D call uncertain. This CDR3 contains 13 residues. V was pared by 0 bases and J by 4 bases, with 4 bases between. Per the germline V gene, CDR1 is LGHNT and CDR2 is FRNRAP.

This CDR3 is CASSGGQGEIYGYTF. The CDR3 nucleotides read TGTGCCAGCAGCGGGGGACAGGGGGAGATATATGGCTACACCTTC. This chain joins TRBV6-6 and TRBJ1-2, with 11 bases fitting TRBD1. Germline-derived CDR1 and CDR2 are MNHNY and SVGAGI (reference sequence). The CDR3 has 15 residues. V shed 6 bases and J 5 bases; nucleotides not matched to a gene: 8.

The rearrangement uses TRBV10-2 and TRBJ1-2; 7 bases line up with TRBD1. CDR1 and CDR2 from the germline V gene are WSHSY and SAAADI. The CDR3 spans 12 residues. The ends lost 3 bases at V and 6 bases at J; junction bases unmatched: 1. In DNA form, the CDR3 reads TGCGCCAGCAGTGACAGGGGGGATGGCTACACCTTC. It yields the protein CASSDRGDGYTF.

The chain is built from TRBV23-1 and TRBJ1-2, with a possible D match to TRBD1 (5 bases). Being an ORF, TRBV23-1 has a function that is uncertain. The CDR3 sequence is 15 residues long. V was clipped by 6 bases and J by 6 bases, with 20 bases between them. This CDR3 is CASRPGPRAGDGYTF. The CDR3 DNA sequence: TGCGCCAGCAGACCCGGCCCCCGGGCGGGGGATGGCTACACCTTC.

The chain uses TRBV5-5 and TRBJ1-1; D is ambiguous. In germline, CDR1 is SGHKS, CDR2 YYEKEE (reference sequence). CDR3 size: 15 residues. Trimming left V 1 base short and J 4 bases short, with 14 bases between. The CDR3 DNA reads as TGTGCCAGCAGCTTGAGTACGACTTTCGGCACTGAAGCTTTCTTT. The encoded protein is CASSLSTTFGTEAFF.

The rearrangement joins TRBV5-1 to TRBJ2-3; TRBD2 might be the D (5 bases). V was cut by 6 bases and J by 4 bases, with 6 bases left in between. The CDR3 extends over 11 amino acids. Germline CDR1 SGHRS, CDR2 YFSETQ. The chain's CDR3 is CASNGADTQYF. The DNA of the CDR3 is TGCGCCAGCAACGGGGCAGATACGCAGTATTTT.

The chain links TRBV5-8 to TRBJ1-2; 8 bases match TRBD1. Germline V gene sequence: CDR1 SGHTS, CDR2 YDEGEE. The CDR3 is made up of 15 amino acids. Germline trimming cut 4 bases from V and 7 bases from J; bases unmatched to any gene: 12. Here the CDR3 DNA reads TGTGCCAGCAGCCCCGGAGACAGGGGTGAATTTGGCTACACCTTC. Amino acids: CASSPGDRGEFGYTF.

This chain connects TRBV7-9 to TRBJ1-2, with D possibly matching TRBD1 (5 bases). Looked up from germline, CDR1 is SEHNR and CDR2 is FQNEAQ (reference sequence). V shed 2 bases and J shed 4 bases, with 17 bases lying between them. The CDR3 spans 16 residues. The CDR3 DNA is TGTGCCAGCAGCTTAATGAGCCAGGGCCTCTTCTATGGCTACACCTTC. Translated, it gives CASSLMSQGLFYGYTF. The full variable domain, completed using reference TRBV7-9 and TRBJ1-2, is DTGVSQNPRHKITKRGQNVTFRCDPISEHNRLYWYRQTLGQGPEFLTYFQNEAQLEKSRLLSDRFSAERPKGSFSTLEIQRTEQGDSAMYLCASSLMSQGLFYGYTFGSGTRLTVV.

This clone has only one observation. The rearrangement uses TRBV6-5 and TRBJ2-2; D is undetermined. The CDR3 covers 15 residues. V was cut by 2 bases and J by 0 bases, with 7 bases left in between. Germline CDR1 reads MNHEY; CDR2 reads SVGAGI. CDR3 amino acids: CASSYGVANTGELFF. CDR3 bases: TGTGCCAGCAGTTACGGAGTCGCGAACACCGGGGAGCTGTTTTTT.

CDR3 coding DNA: TGTGCCAGCAGCCCTCTCAATCAGCCCCAGCATTTT. This codes for CASSPLNQPQHF. V usage is TRBV7-2 and J usage is TRBJ1-5; D not certain. The V end was cut by 5 bases, the J end by 3 bases, with 5 bases between. The CDR3 is 12 residues long. CDR1 and CDR2 from the germline V gene are SGHTA and FQGNSA.